One and the same sample provided the 21 T cell receptor beta chains below, sequenced in a study of blood T cell repertoires in COVID-19. The assay was immunoSEQ multiplex PCR, and TCRdb's table has in-frame clones only and misses some. The table records some 200,000 clones, around 82% of them present only once. Sequencing used PBMCs or T cells enriched from blood (not recorded which). The receptor source for this set is a woman aged 55-70 years with acute COVID-19.

V is TRBV18 and J is TRBJ1-2; 7 bases match TRBD1. This CDR3 region has 14 residues. The germline CDR1 and CDR2 sequences are KGHSH and LQKENI. J gave up 7 bases and V 3 bases, and 8 bases lay outside the gene matches. CDR3 sequence reads: CASSPSGQKFGYTF. CDR3 nucleotides: TGTGCCAGCTCACCCTCGGGACAGAAATTTGGCTACACCTTC. The complete variable domain, with remaining parts taken from reference TRBV18 and TRBJ1-2, reads NAGVMQNPRHLVRRRGQEARLRCSPMKGHSHVYWYRQLPEEGLKFMVYLQKENIIDESGMPKERFSAEFPKEGPSILRIQQVVRGDSAAYFCASSPSGQKFGYTFGSGTRLTVV.

With respect to this clone: Other DNA sequences in this sample translate to the same CDR3. The rearrangement uses TRBV18 and TRBJ1-2; maybe TRBD1 (5 bases). This CDR3 has 13 amino acids. V lost 3 bases, J lost 2 bases, and 7 bases lay in between. Germline assignment: CDR1 KGHSH and CDR2 LQKENI. CDR3 in amino acids: CASSPGGNYGYTF. The CDR3 coding sequence is TGTGCCAGCTCACCCGGGGGAAACTATGGCTACACCTTC.

The chain has TRBV7-9 and TRBJ1-2; TRBD1 matches at 8 bases. Trimming took 6 bases from V and 7 from J; bases not matched to a gene: 7. Looked up from germline, CDR1 is SEHNR and CDR2 is FQNEAQ (reference sequence). The CDR3 totals 13 residues. CDR3 nucleotides: TGTGCCAGCAGTGTACAGGGGGTAGGTGGCTACACCTTC. It translates to CASSVQGVGGYTF.

The rearrangement links TRBV27 to TRBJ2-7; weak D call: TRBD2 (7 bases). Germline lookup yields CDR1 MNHEY and CDR2 SMNVEV (reference sequence). The germline V and J ends were trimmed by 7 bases and 2 bases, with 12 bases remaining between them. The CDR3 contains 13 residues. In DNA, the CDR3 is TGTGCCAGCAAAAGGGGGGGAACCTACGAGCAGTACGTC. This gives the protein CASKRGGTYEQYV.

V is TRBV27 and J is TRBJ2-3; the match to TRBD2 covers 7 bases. J gave up 8 bases and V 8 bases, and 19 bases lay outside the gene matches. CDR1 is MNHEY, CDR2 SMNVEV, per germline (reference sequence). There are 16 residues in the CDR3. The CDR3 sequence: CASAFLGRGTPGTQYF. DNA of the CDR3: TGTGCCAGCGCGTTTTTAGGGCGGGGGACCCCGGGTACGCAGTATTTT.

V and J are TRBV6-5 and TRBJ2-5; D is possibly TRBD1 (6 bases). Per the germline V gene, CDR1 is MNHEY and CDR2 is SVGAGI. The ends were cut back, 6 bases at V and 3 bases at J, with 14 bases in the middle. The CDR3 contains 14 residues. This CDR3 is CASRLDSLEETQYF. The CDR3 DNA follows: TGTGCCAGCAGATTGGACAGTCTGGAAGAGACCCAGTACTTC.

The chain links TRBV18 to TRBJ2-7; D is uncertain. Germline V gene lookup returns CDR1 KGHSH and CDR2 LQKENI. V lost 6 bases to trimming and J lost 3 bases, with 12 bases between them. This CDR3 spans 13 amino acids. The CDR3 bases are TGTGCCAGCTCTCCGGTCCCTAACTACGAGCAGTACGTC. The encoded protein is CASSPVPNYEQYV.

The chain uses TRBV12-3 or TRBV12-4 and TRBJ1-5; D gene ambiguous. V was pared by 3 bases and J by 4 bases, with 7 bases between. The CDR3 loop spans 13 amino acids. The CDR3 reads CASSLELNQPQHF. The CDR3, as DNA: TGTGCCAGCAGTTTGGAACTAAATCAGCCCCAGCATTTT.

This chain uses TRBV9 with TRBJ1-2; D gene unclear. The CDR3 length is 13 residues. The V gene's germline CDR1 is SGDLS and CDR2 YYNGEE. V lost 0 bases and J 5 bases, leaving 8 bases between the germline ends. CDR3 in DNA: TGTGCCAGCAGCGTAGTACAGACATATGGCTACACCTTC. Its translation: CASSVVQTYGYTF.

The V call is TRBV6-2 or TRBV6-3, the J call TRBJ2-3; D call uncertain. The V end was cut by 5 bases, the J end by 4 bases, with 13 bases between. Germline assignment: CDR1 MNHEY and CDR2 SVGEGT. The CDR3 is 14 amino acids. CDR3: CASSRLAVADTQYF. CDR3 DNA: TGTGCCAGCAGTCGTTTGGCCGTGGCAGATACGCAGTATTTT.

The chain has TRBV7-2 and TRBJ2-7; TRBD1 might be the D (6 bases). Germline CDR1 reads SGHTA; CDR2 reads FQGNSA. CDR3 length: 14 residues. Trimming stripped 0 bases from V and 3 bases from J, with 9 bases between. The CDR3 region has the DNA TGTGCCAGCAGCTTAGCACCAGGGGACTACGAGCAGTACTTC. This sequence encodes CASSLAPGDYEQYF.

The CDR3 spells CASSQDVGGPGKLFF. The DNA for the CDR3 is TGTGCCAGCAGCCAAGATGTCGGGGGGCCCGGAAAACTGTTTTTT. V gene TRBV4-2 combines with J gene TRBJ1-4, with D maybe TRBD1 (6 bases). V lost 0 bases and J 10 bases, leaving 15 bases between the germline ends. This CDR3 is built from 15 residues. CDR1 is LGHNA, CDR2 YNFKEQ, per germline.

This clone was observed a few times. V and J are TRBV27 and TRBJ2-7; no clear D gene. The germline V gene has CDR1 MNHEY and CDR2 SMNVEV (reference sequence). The CDR3 sequence is 14 residues long. V was pared by 0 bases and J by 6 bases, with 12 bases between. CDR3 protein: CASSLSVLTGEQYF. CDR3 in DNA: TGTGCCAGCAGTTTATCGGTGTTGACTGGCGAGCAGTACTTC.

The gene calls are TRBV5-1 and TRBJ1-1; D ambiguous. Germline V lookup: CDR1 SGHRS, CDR2 YFSETQ. V was clipped by 4 bases and J by 2 bases, with 9 bases between them. This CDR3 region has 13 residues. CDR3 amino acids: CASSPLLNTEAFF. The DNA for the CDR3 is TGCGCCAGCAGCCCCCTCCTAAACACTGAAGCTTTCTTT.

The rearrangement links TRBV6-5 to TRBJ1-6; D remains unclear. Germline CDR1 and CDR2: MNHEY and SVGAGI. V was cut by 8 bases and J by 4 bases, with 15 bases left in between. This CDR3 has 15 amino acids. The CDR3 bases are TGTGCCAGCTCCGGAGGGCCCGATTATAATTCACCCCTCCACTTT. Translating it yields CASSGGPDYNSPLHF.

This clone was observed a handful of times. The chain is built from TRBV7-9 and TRBJ2-5, with D maybe TRBD2 (5 bases). Trimming left V 0 bases short and J 5 bases short, with 10 bases between. The germline V gene encodes CDR1 SEHNR and CDR2 FQNEAQ (reference sequence). The length of the CDR3 is 14 residues. Here the CDR3 reads CASSLATGMETQYF. The CDR3 DNA is TGTGCCAGCAGCTTAGCGACGGGGATGGAGACCCAGTACTTC.

A single count supports this clone. This chain links TRBV7-8 with TRBJ2-1; 8 bases fit TRBD1. Germline trimming cut 5 bases from V and 4 bases from J; bases unmatched to any gene: 7. The CDR3 is made up of 15 amino acids. Germline CDR1 SGHVS, CDR2 FQNEAQ. CDR3 amino acids: CASSVQGASYNEQFF. The CDR3 DNA is TGTGCCAGCAGCGTGCAGGGGGCTAGTTACAATGAGCAGTTCTTC.

This clone was counted many times. V is TRBV3-1 (or the pseudogene TRBV3-2) and J is TRBJ1-1; TRBD1 matches at 11 bases. The CDR3 contains 15 residues. V gave up 4 bases and J gave up 4 bases; unmatched junction bases: 5. Germline CDR1 LGHDT, CDR2 YNNKEL (reference sequence). The CDR3 sequence: CASSPDRGRRTEAFF. CDR3 nucleotides: TGTGCCAGCAGCCCGGACAGGGGGCGACGCACTGAAGCTTTCTTT.

This chain uses TRBV3-1 (or the pseudogene TRBV3-2) with TRBJ1-2; perhaps TRBD1 as D (5 bases). V lost 2 bases and J lost 1, with 5 bases in between. Germline lookup yields CDR1 LGHDT and CDR2 YNNKEL (reference sequence). The CDR3 sequence is 13 residues long. This CDR3 is CASSQRGNYGYTF. The CDR3 coding sequence is TGTGCCAGCAGCCAAAGGGGTAACTATGGCTACACCTTC.

The V gene is TRBV19, the J gene TRBJ2-7; D may be TRBD2 (6 bases). The CDR3 has 13 residues. The V gene lost 9 bases and the J gene lost 0 bases, with 12 bases spanning the gap. Looked up from germline, CDR1 is LNHDA and CDR2 is SQIVND (reference sequence). The CDR3 reads CARWAGSSYEQYV. In DNA, the CDR3 is TGTGCCAGATGGGCGGGAAGCTCCTACGAGCAGTACGTC.

The chain couples TRBV6-5 to TRBJ2-2; the D gene is possibly TRBD1 (6 bases). V was cut by 6 bases and J by 4 bases, with 9 bases left in between. The CDR3 sequence is 13 residues long. Germline V CDR1 and CDR2: MNHEY, SVGAGI. The CDR3 sequence: CASSRTVTGELFF. In DNA form, the CDR3 reads TGTGCCAGCAGCAGGACAGTCACCGGGGAGCTGTTTTTT.